This TCR beta chain derives from a study of response to subunit inactivated influenza vaccine. Study-wide points: Authors suggested that a seasonal influenza vaccination recruits few new T cells each time.

V lost 6 bases, J lost 0 bases, and 9 bases lay in between. Looked up from germline, CDR1 is MNHEY and CDR2 is SMNVEV (reference sequence). The CDR3 extends over 15 amino acids. This clonotype was picked up a small number of times. Its antigen is still unknown. Using its own MiXCR run on the RT-PCR reads, TCRdb lists one record per CDR3 protein. The data hold around 760,000 distinct CDR3 sequences, with roughly 13% observed a single time. This chain joins TRBV27 and TRBJ2-6; D is unresolved. The sequences come from PBMCs from blood, collected less than 15 days before vaccination. The source is a man between 50 and 59 years old who received an inactivated influenza vaccine. The CDR3 protein is CASSPTFSGANVLTF. In DNA form, the CDR3 reads TGTGCCAGCAGCCCTACGTTCTCTGGGGCCAACGTCCTGACTTTC.